This is a list of T cell receptor beta chains from one sample in a study of shared clonotypes between healthy human individuals. Clones were read by immunoSEQ multiplex PCR, and TCRdb kept only the in-frame ones, dropping some. The table has about 700,000 clones, roughly nine tenths seen once. The specimen was naive CD8+ T cells sorted from blood. The receptors derive from a man aged 25-45 years in good health. Both conserved end residues are part of each CDR3. D genes are given only for firm matches. Not all rows give a size; the values are once, few, many and, for expanded clones, a class.

d_gene	j_gene	v_gene	abundance	CDR3nt	CDR3aa
TRBD1	TRBJ2-3	TRBV5-5	-	TGTGCCAGCAGCTTTCCTCCGGGACAGGGCACAGATACGCAGTATTTT	CASSFPPGQGTDTQYF
-	TRBJ2-7	TRBV28	-	TGTGCCAGCAGTTCCAGCCGGGGGACGGGAGAGAACTCCGAGCAGTACTTC	CASSSSRGTGENSEQYF
TRBD2	TRBJ2-2	TRBV4-1	-	TGCGCCAGCAGCCAAGTAGCGGGGCGCACCGGGGAGCTGTTTTTT	CASSQVAGRTGELFF
-	TRBJ2-5	TRBV7-7	-	TGTGCCAGCAGCCTCCGGGCAGCCGAGACCCAGTACTTC	CASSLRAAETQYF
-	TRBJ2-7	TRBV27	-	TGTGCCAGCAGTACGATCGGGTGGAACTCCTACGAGCAGTACTTC	CASSTIGWNSYEQYF
-	TRBJ2-1	TRBV7-9	-	TGTGCCAGCAGCCTCATACAGGCCCCCCAGGAGGAGCAGTTCTTC	CASSLIQAPQEEQFF
-	TRBJ2-7	TRBV27	-	TGTGCCAGCAGTTTTGAACCCCCACAGGGAGGCTCCTACGAGCAGTACTTC	CASSFEPPQGGSYEQYF
TRBD1	TRBJ1-3	TRBV29-1	-	TGCAGCGTTACAGGGGACTACTCTGGAAACACCATATATTTT	CSVTGDYSGNTIYF
TRBD1	TRBJ1-2	TRBV29-1	-	TGCAGCGCTCCAGACGAGGGACAGGTTAACTATGGCTACACCTTC	CSAPDEGQVNYGYTF
-	TRBJ2-1	TRBV11-2	-	TGTGCCAGCAGCGTTACCGAGCAGTTCTTC	CASSVTEQFF
TRBD1	TRBJ2-1	TRBV4-3	-	TGCGCCAGCAGCGCCGGGACAGGGAGATCAAATGAGCAGTTCTTC	CASSAGTGRSNEQFF
-	TRBJ2-7	TRBV7-8	-	TGTGCCAGCAGCTTTGCCGGGACAAGTACCTACGAGCAGTACTTC	CASSFAGTSTYEQYF
-	TRBJ2-7	TRBV5-6	once	TGTGCCAGCAGCTTCCGGGACCGCGCCTACGAGCAGTACTTC	CASSFRDRAYEQYF
TRBD1	TRBJ2-2	TRBV7-9	-	TGTGCCAGCAGCTTAGAATTTGGACAGGGCAACGCCTGGGAGCTGTTTTTT	CASSLEFGQGNAWELFF
-	TRBJ1-4	TRBV20-1	-	TGCAGTGCTAACGGAGCAGAATCGTTTTTT	CSANGAESFF
-	TRBJ1-4	TRBV10-3	-	TGTGCCATCAGTGACCGTGCAACTAATGAAAAACTGTTTTTT	CAISDRATNEKLFF
TRBD2	TRBJ2-3	TRBV7-9	-	TGTGCCAGCAGCTTGACGTCAGGGACTAGCGGGATGTTAGTAGATACGCAGTATTTT	CASSLTSGTSGMLVDTQYF
-	TRBJ1-4	TRBV29-1	-	TGCAGCGCAGCGGAACTTGGAGAAAAACTGTTTTTT	CSAAELGEKLFF
-	TRBJ1-2	TRBV27	-	TGTGCCAGCAGCGGGGGGCCAGGGGTTTCCGGCTACACCTTC	CASSGGPGVSGYTF
TRBD2	TRBJ2-7	TRBV28	-	TGTGCCAGCTCGAAAATAGCGGGAGGGCTCGACGAGCAGTACTTC	CASSKIAGGLDEQYF
-	TRBJ2-3	TRBV9	-	TGTGCCAGCAGCGTAGGGCTTTTTTCTAACACAGATACGCAGTATTTT	CASSVGLFSNTDTQYF
-	TRBJ1-2	TRBV9	-	TGTGCCAGCAGCTCGCCCCGGGAGGGGAGCTACACCTTC	CASSSPREGSYTF
-	TRBJ2-1	TRBV7-6	-	TGTGCCAGCAGCTTGGCCCGGGCAGAGAAACACAATGAGCAGTTCTTC	CASSLARAEKHNEQFF
-	TRBJ2-7	TRBV5-1	-	TGCGCCAGCAGCCCATTTGGGTTCCCCTACGAGCAGTACTTC	CASSPFGFPYEQYF
TRBD1	TRBJ1-5	TRBV5-8	-	TGTGCCAGCCGGGACAGTAATCAGCCCCAGCATTTT	CASRDSNQPQHF
-	TRBJ1-5	TRBV7-9	-	TGTGCCAGCAGCCTGGGCCCGGGAAAGAGAGGGCCCCAGCATTTT	CASSLGPGKRGPQHF
TRBD2	TRBJ2-5	TRBV15	-	TGTGCCACCAGCGGAAGCGGGAGGGCCGGAGAGACCCAGTACTTC	CATSGSGRAGETQYF
-	TRBJ2-7	TRBV18	-	TGTGCCAGCTCTTCGACATTCCCCTACGAGCAGTACTTC	CASSSTFPYEQYF
TRBD2	TRBJ2-3	TRBV28	-	TGTGCCAGCAGTCCCCTTTTCGGGAGGGCCGCTGATACGCAGTATTTT	CASSPLFGRAADTQYF
-	TRBJ1-5	TRBV6-1	-	TGTGCCAGCAGTGAACCTACGGTTAGCAATCAGCCCCAGCATTTT	CASSEPTVSNQPQHF
TRBD1	TRBJ2-7	TRBV5-1	-	TGCGCCAGCAGCTTCGGGACAGGGAGCGACGAGCAGTACTTC	CASSFGTGSDEQYF
-	TRBJ2-5	TRBV2	-	TGTGCCAGCAGCGCTGCCGGGGGCCGGGAGACCCAGTACTTC	CASSAAGGRETQYF
-	TRBJ2-7	TRBV27	-	TGTGCCAGCAGCCACATAGCGGAGACGGGGAGGTACGAGCAGTACTTC	CASSHIAETGRYEQYF
-	TRBJ2-1	TRBV10-1	once	TGCGCCAGCCAAGGACATGCGGGCAATGAGCAGTTCTTC	CASQGHAGNEQFF
-	TRBJ2-1	TRBV4-1	-	TGCGCCAGCAGCCTCGTCAAAGGGTCCTACAATGAGCAGTTCTTC	CASSLVKGSYNEQFF
TRBD1	TRBJ2-3	TRBV29-1	-	TGCAGCGTTGAGGGGGCAGGGGGCTCTAGCACAGATACGCAGTATTTT	CSVEGAGGSSTDTQYF
TRBD1	TRBJ2-1	TRBV10-3	-	TGTGCCATTGGACGGGATGAGGGGGCCATCTACAATGAGCAGTTCTTC	CAIGRDEGAIYNEQFF
-	TRBJ1-1	TRBV6-5	-	TGTGCCAGCAGTTATTCCGAGAATGAAGCTTTCTTT	CASSYSENEAFF
TRBD1	TRBJ2-3	TRBV5-8	-	TGTGCCAGCAGCGCGCGCCGGGACAGAGCAACAGATACGCAGTATTTT	CASSARRDRATDTQYF
TRBD1	TRBJ2-4	TRBV5-1	-	TGCGCCAGCAGCTTGGGGGACAGGGAGACCAAAAACATTCAGTACTTC	CASSLGDRETKNIQYF
-	TRBJ2-6	TRBV5-4	-	TGTGCCAGCAGTCTGGAGGGGACCGGGGCCAACGTCCTGACTTTC	CASSLEGTGANVLTF
-	TRBJ2-7	TRBV4-3	-	TGCGCCAGCAGCCAAGTTCTACAGGCGGGACACTACGAGCAGTACTTC	CASSQVLQAGHYEQYF
TRBD1	TRBJ1-5	TRBV6-6	once	TGTGCCAGCAGTTTCGTCCGACAGGGGGATCAGCCCCAGCATTTT	CASSFVRQGDQPQHF
-	TRBJ2-1	TRBV7-3	-	TGTGCCAGCAGCTTAAGTGGTTCAGGGGATGAGCAGTTCTTC	CASSLSGSGDEQFF
TRBD2	TRBJ2-7	TRBV5-6	-	TGTGCCAGCAGCTTGGTTGTTGGCGGGAGTCCCTACGAGCAGTACTTC	CASSLVVGGSPYEQYF
-	TRBJ2-7	TRBV11-2	-	TGTGCCAGCAGCTTAGAGGGAACTAAGTACGAGCAGTACTTC	CASSLEGTKYEQYF
-	TRBJ1-5	TRBV10-2	-	TGCGCCAGCAGTGGCGAGGGCAATCAGCCCCAGCATTTT	CASSGEGNQPQHF
-	TRBJ2-2	TRBV5-8	-	TGTGCCAGCAGCTTGGAGGCGGGCCCCGGGGAGCTGTTTTTT	CASSLEAGPGELFF
-	TRBJ1-4	TRBV15	-	TGTGCCACCAGTCCGGGGGATTATGGTGAAAAACTGTTTTTT	CATSPGDYGEKLFF
TRBD2	TRBJ2-1	TRBV15	-	TGTGCCACCAGCGGATTAGCGGGAGAGACCTACAATGAGCAGTTCTTC	CATSGLAGETYNEQFF
TRBD2	TRBJ2-2	TRBV9	-	TGTGCCAGCAGCCTGGGCGGGAGGGCCCCCGGGGAGCTGTTTTTT	CASSLGGRAPGELFF
-	TRBJ2-7	TRBV30	-	TGTGCCTGGAGTGTACTGGGGGCGGTAAACGAGCAGTACTTC	CAWSVLGAVNEQYF
TRBD2	TRBJ2-7	TRBV7-2	-	TGTGCCAGCAGCTTAGTTGGACTAGCTCCCTACGAGCAGTACTTC	CASSLVGLAPYEQYF
TRBD2	TRBJ2-1	TRBV27	-	TGTGTAGCGGGAGCCTACTACAATGAGCAGTTCTTC	CVAGAYYNEQFF
-	TRBJ2-5	TRBV5-1	-	TGCGCCAGCAGCACTCGACGAAGTCCTTCCCGGTTGGGGACCCAGTACTTC	CASSTRRSPSRLGTQYF